This TCR beta chain emerged from a study of T cells in Graves' hyperthyroidism and ophthalmopathy. There were TCR beta CDR3 regions amplified from RNA transcripts. RT-PCR in the first round (using the HTBI primer set) targeted the TCR CDR3. TCRdb fed the multiplex PCR reads into MiXCR, producing one record per CDR3 protein. The table includes some 500,000 distinct CDR3 sequences, around 24% detected once. The table lists this clonotype with many counts. Its antigen is not known. General observations from the study: Separation of ophthalmopathy from stable hyperthyroidism was achieved by a 13 V-J model.

The germline CDR1 and CDR2 sequences are SEHNR and FQNEAQ (reference sequence). Trimming pared 2 bases from V and 5 bases from J, leaving 15 bases between. The CDR3 spans 15 residues. The chain employs TRBV7-9 and TRBJ1-1; possibly TRBD1 for D (5 bases). The TCR was taken from a woman aged 25 to 39 with Graves' ophthalmopathy. The sample taken for sequencing was blood. The CDR3 region is CASSLSQGEWTEAFF. The CDR3 nucleotides are TGTGCCAGCAGCTTAAGTCAGGGTGAGTGGACTGAAGCTTTCTTT.